Listed here are 16 T cell receptor beta chains from one sample, sequenced in a study of identical twins (dated by TCRdb to 2015 to 2016). Library construction relied on 5' RACE. Sequencing was performed on an Illumina HiSeq 2000. TCRdb reanalyzed the raw reads on its own, using fastp at Q25 for trimming and MiXCR for clone calling, and kept in-frame beta chains. Rows are unified per CDR3 protein, each entry keeping the most common DNA and genes. The sample table contains approximately 690,000 distinct CDR3 sequences; only one count was recorded for 5.5% to 6.5% of them. The leading ten clones occupy around 1.7% of the sample. Sequencing used naive T cells sorted from blood. The cell subset or site label of this sample denotes: cells isolated with a human naive T-cell isolation kit. These receptors were taken from a man between 18 and 35 years old in good health.

This clonotype occurred many times. The chain links TRBV12-3 or TRBV12-4 to TRBJ1-1; 7 bases fit TRBD1. The CDR3 totals 15 residues. The junction had 9 bases not matched to a gene; V was cut back by 6 bases and J by 2 bases. The CDR3 reads CASSLGQTLNTEAFF. The DNA for the CDR3 is TGTGCCAGCAGCCTGGGACAGACCTTAAACACTGAAGCTTTCTTT.

The gene calls are TRBV28 and TRBJ2-1; 8 bases are shared with TRBD2. The ends lost 5 bases at V and 10 bases at J; junction bases unmatched: 22. Germline CDR1 MDHEN, CDR2 SYDVKM. The CDR3 is 18 residues long. CDR3 region: CASSPLPGLAGLQGEQFF. The CDR3 region has the DNA TGTGCCAGCAGTCCTCTCCCGGGGCTAGCGGGCCTTCAGGGGGAGCAGTTCTTC. Variable domain in full (rest from reference TRBV28 and TRBJ2-1): DVKVTQSSRYLVKRTGEKVFLECVQDMDHENMFWYRQDPGLGLRLIYFSYDVKMKEKGDIPEGYSVSREKKERFSLILESASTNQTSMYLCASSPLPGLAGLQGEQFFGPGTRLTVL.

This clonotype was recorded a few times. This chain uses TRBV6-1 with TRBJ2-2; D possibly corresponds to TRBD1 (5 bases). Germline V gives CDR1 MNHNS, CDR2 SASEGT. The CDR3 is 13 amino acids. V was clipped by 10 bases and J by 3 bases, with 12 bases between them. As DNA, the CDR3 is TGTGCCATCTTGAGGACACACACCGGGGAGCTGTTTTTT. Protein product: CAILRTHTGELFF.

This clonotype has a count of ten or more. The chain has TRBV5-5 and TRBJ2-5; D unresolved. The V gene lost 1 base and the J gene lost 1 base, with 5 bases spanning the gap. The CDR3 length is 13 residues. Germline CDR1 reads SGHKS; CDR2 reads YYEKEE (reference sequence). CDR3 loop: CASSLNIQETQYF. CDR3 nucleotides: TGTGCCAGCAGCTTGAACATCCAAGAGACCCAGTACTTC.

The chain carries TRBV27 and TRBJ2-5; the match to TRBD1 covers 9 bases. The CDR3 loop spans 14 amino acids. Germline V gene lookup returns CDR1 MNHEY and CDR2 SMNVEV (reference sequence). The V gene end was trimmed by 7 bases and the J gene end by 5 bases; junction bases not matched to a gene: 8. The CDR3 loop reads CASTGTGYEETQYF. The CDR3 nucleotides read TGTGCCAGCACCGGGACAGGGTATGAGGAGACCCAGTACTTC.

This clonotype was detected many times. V is TRBV6-1 and J is TRBJ1-5; D gene uncertain. V was shortened by 4 bases and J by 4 bases, with 11 bases between the two germline ends. The CDR3 spans 14 residues. Germline values: CDR1 MNHNS, CDR2 SASEGT. The DNA of the CDR3 is TGTGCCAGCAGTGCCTGGAGGTATAATCAGCCCCAGCATTTT. It yields the protein CASSAWRYNQPQHF.

This clonotype was picked up many times. The chain joins TRBV5-1 to TRBJ2-7, with D uncertain. Germline-derived CDR1 and CDR2 are SGHRS and YFSETQ. The CDR3 consists of 13 residues. V lost 4 bases and J lost 1, with 9 bases in between. The CDR3 DNA sequence: TGCGCCAGCAGCCTTCCCCGTTCCTACGAGCAGTACTTC. It encodes CASSLPRSYEQYF.

The table lists this clonotype with many counts. The CDR3 loop reads CSARGQPHVSYNEQFF. In DNA form, the CDR3 reads TGCAGTGCTAGAGGCCAGCCCCACGTCTCCTACAATGAGCAGTTCTTC. V is TRBV20-1 and J is TRBJ2-1; D gene uncertain. Trimming removed 1 base at V and 0 bases at J, with 13 bases between. This CDR3 is built from 16 residues. Looked up from germline, CDR1 is DFQATT and CDR2 is SNEGSKA (reference sequence).

This clonotype was counted ten times or more. The chain couples TRBV10-3 to TRBJ2-2; D may be TRBD1 (6 bases). Germline CDR1 is ENHRY and CDR2 is SYGVKD. The ends were cut back, 10 bases at V and 4 bases at J, with 13 bases in the middle. The length of the CDR3 is 13 residues. CDR3 nucleotides: TGTGCCAGCCGACAGGAGCCCACCGGGGAGCTGTTTTTT. It yields the protein CASRQEPTGELFF.

This clonotype came up many times. V is TRBV20-1 and J is TRBJ2-1; no definite D call. The germline gives CDR1 DFQATT, CDR2 SNEGSKA (reference sequence). This CDR3 is built from 12 residues. The ends were cut back, 1 base at V and 6 bases at J, with 7 bases in the middle. CDR3 nucleotides: TGCAGTGCTAGAGTGGATCCCAATGAGCAGTTCTTC. It encodes CSARVDPNEQFF.

This clonotype was detected ten times or more. The chain links TRBV4-2 to TRBJ1-1; D is unclear. This CDR3 spans 13 amino acids. Looked up from germline, CDR1 is LGHNA and CDR2 is YNFKEQ. V dropped 0 bases and J dropped 4 bases, with 6 bases sitting between them. The CDR3 region has the DNA TGTGCCAGCAGCCAAGAGGATTCCACTGAAGCTTTCTTT. Translating gives CASSQEDSTEAFF.

There are many counts of this clonotype. This chain joins TRBV6-2 or TRBV6-3 and TRBJ2-7, with TRBD2 matching over 7 bases. Germline assignment: CDR1 MNHEY and CDR2 SVGEGT. This CDR3 contains 16 residues. Trimming at V came to 4 bases and at J to 0 bases, leaving 9 bases not matched to a gene. The chain's CDR3 is CASSSPVGGISYEQYF. The DNA of the CDR3 is TGTGCCAGCAGTTCCCCCGTGGGAGGGATCTCCTACGAGCAGTACTTC.

The sample holds many counts of this clonotype. The V and J genes are TRBV11-2 and TRBJ2-5; 12 bases agree with TRBD1. The CDR3 sequence is 15 residues long. Germline loops: CDR1 SGHAT, CDR2 FQNNGV. V was pared by 5 bases and J by 5 bases, with 6 bases of the junction left unmatched. The DNA for the CDR3 is TGTGCCAGCAGCCCTGGGACAGGGGGCACCGAGACCCAGTACTTC. Its translation is CASSPGTGGTETQYF.

V is TRBV24-1 and J is TRBJ2-5; no clear D gene. V lost 5 bases and J 1 base, leaving 7 bases between the germline ends. Germline V gene lookup returns CDR1 KGHDR and CDR2 SFDVKD. CDR3 length: 13 residues. In DNA form, the CDR3 reads TGTGCCACCAGTGGCCGGGTCCAAGAGACCCAGTACTTC. It specifies CATSGRVQETQYF.

This clonotype has at least ten counts. The CDR3 loop is CASSLGAGVGEQYV. CDR3 DNA: TGTGCCAGCAGTTTAGGGGCTGGGGTGGGGGAGCAGTACGTC. The V gene is TRBV12-3 or TRBV12-4, the J gene TRBJ2-7; D is unclear. This CDR3 region has 14 residues. Trimming stripped 1 base from V and 7 bases from J, with 14 bases between.

The chain carries TRBV6-6 and TRBJ2-1, with a tentative D call TRBD1 (5 bases). Trimming stripped 7 bases from V and 10 bases from J, with 11 bases between. Germline-derived CDR1 and CDR2 are MNHNY and SVGAGI (reference sequence). CDR3 length equals 11 residues. CDR3 sequence: CASTGLGEQFF. CDR3 bases: TGTGCCAGCACAGGGTTGGGGGAGCAGTTCTTC.